This entry features one T cell receptor (beta chain) sequence. Its specificity is not known. The data originate from a study of cytotoxic CD8 clonotypes in ibrutinib-treated CLL. The wider study: By median roughly 62 months, about twelve had progressed and about 15 stayed remitted; responses had been 2 complete and roughly 25 partial. A mean of around 260,000 productive templates and more than 75,000 productive rearrangements was obtained per sample. Response material was collected after a median approximately 11 months of treatment, range 6 to 36. Regarding the study as a whole: Before falling back toward baseline at progression, clonality had risen at the time of ibrutinib response.

The CDR3 contains 14 residues. In germline, CDR1 is MNHEY, CDR2 SMNVEV (reference sequence). V gave up 7 bases and J gave up 0 bases; unmatched junction bases: 2. Measured with immunoSEQ multiplex PCR; TCRdb has only the in-frame clones, and not every one. This table holds roughly 51,000 clones, 53% found once. The chain is built from TRBV27 and TRBJ2-1; 8 nucleotides match TRBD1. This sequence originates from a human donor with chronic lymphocytic leukemia. The sample in question was PBMCs, obtained after 12 months of ibrutinib treatment. In nucleotides, the CDR3 is TGTGCCAGCACCGACAGGGGCTCCTACAATGAGCAGTTCTTC. It is translated as CASTDRGSYNEQFF.